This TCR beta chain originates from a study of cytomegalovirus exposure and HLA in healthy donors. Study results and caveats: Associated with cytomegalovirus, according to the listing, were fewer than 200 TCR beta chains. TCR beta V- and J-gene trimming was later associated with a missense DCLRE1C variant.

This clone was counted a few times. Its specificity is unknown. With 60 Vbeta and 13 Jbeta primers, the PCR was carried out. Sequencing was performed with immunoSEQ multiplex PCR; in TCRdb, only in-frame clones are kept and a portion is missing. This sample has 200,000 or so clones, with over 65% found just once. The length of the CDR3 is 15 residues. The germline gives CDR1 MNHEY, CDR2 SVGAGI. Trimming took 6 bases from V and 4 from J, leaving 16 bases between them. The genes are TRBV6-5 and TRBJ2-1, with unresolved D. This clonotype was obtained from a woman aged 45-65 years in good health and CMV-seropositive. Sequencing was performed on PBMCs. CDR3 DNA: TGTGCCAGCAGCCCCTCCACCCCCGGTTACAATGAGCAGTTCTTC. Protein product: CASSPSTPGYNEQFF.